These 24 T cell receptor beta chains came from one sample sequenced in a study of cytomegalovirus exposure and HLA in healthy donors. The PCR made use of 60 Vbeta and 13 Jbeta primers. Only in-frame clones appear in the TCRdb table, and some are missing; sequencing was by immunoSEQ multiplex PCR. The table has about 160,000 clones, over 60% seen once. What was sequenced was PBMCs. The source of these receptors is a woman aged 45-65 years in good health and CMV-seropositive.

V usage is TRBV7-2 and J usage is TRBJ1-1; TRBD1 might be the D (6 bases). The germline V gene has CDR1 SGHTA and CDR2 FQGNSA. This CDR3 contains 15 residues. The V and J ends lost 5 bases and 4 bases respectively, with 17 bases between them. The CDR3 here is CASSRRGGMVTEAFF. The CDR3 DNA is TGTGCCAGCAGCCGAAGGGGGGGGATGGTCACTGAAGCTTTCTTT.

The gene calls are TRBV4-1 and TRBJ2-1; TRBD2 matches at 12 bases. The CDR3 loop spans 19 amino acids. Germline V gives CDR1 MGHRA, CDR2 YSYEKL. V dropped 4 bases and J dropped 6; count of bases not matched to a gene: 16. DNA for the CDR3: TGCGCCAGCAGCCGCCATGTGCTAGCGGGAGGGCCCAAGGGCAATGAGCAGTTCTTC. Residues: CASSRHVLAGGPKGNEQFF.

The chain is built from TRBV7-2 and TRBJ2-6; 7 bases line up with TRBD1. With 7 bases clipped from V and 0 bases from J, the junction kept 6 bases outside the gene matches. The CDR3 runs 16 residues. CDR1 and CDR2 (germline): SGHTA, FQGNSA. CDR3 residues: CASTPGGFSGANVLTF. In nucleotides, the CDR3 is TGTGCCAGCACGCCAGGGGGTTTCTCTGGGGCCAACGTCCTGACTTTC.

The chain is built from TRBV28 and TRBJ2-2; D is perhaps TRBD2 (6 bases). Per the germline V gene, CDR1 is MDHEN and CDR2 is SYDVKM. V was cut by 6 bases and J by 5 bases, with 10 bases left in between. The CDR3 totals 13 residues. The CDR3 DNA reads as TGTGCCAGCAGGAATCGGGGGACCGGGGAGCTGTTTTTT. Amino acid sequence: CASRNRGTGELFF.

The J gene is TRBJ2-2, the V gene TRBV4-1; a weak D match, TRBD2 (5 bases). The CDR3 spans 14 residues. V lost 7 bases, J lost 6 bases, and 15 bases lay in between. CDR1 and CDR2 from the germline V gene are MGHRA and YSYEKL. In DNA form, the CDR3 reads TGCGCCAGCACCGCCGGGGTCATGGCCGGGGAGCTGTTTTTT. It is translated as CASTAGVMAGELFF.

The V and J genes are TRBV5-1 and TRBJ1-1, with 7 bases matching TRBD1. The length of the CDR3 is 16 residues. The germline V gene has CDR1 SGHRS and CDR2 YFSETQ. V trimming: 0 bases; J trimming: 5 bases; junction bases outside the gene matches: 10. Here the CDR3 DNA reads TGCGCCAGCAGCTTGGATGCCAGGGGGAGAGGGACTGAAGCTTTCTTT. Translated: CASSLDARGRGTEAFF.

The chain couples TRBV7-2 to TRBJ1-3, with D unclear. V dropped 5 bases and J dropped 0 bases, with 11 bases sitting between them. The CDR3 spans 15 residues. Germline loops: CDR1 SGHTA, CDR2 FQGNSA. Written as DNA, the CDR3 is TGTGCCAGCAGCGCACAGTCACGCTCTGGAAACACCATATATTTT. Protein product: CASSAQSRSGNTIYF.

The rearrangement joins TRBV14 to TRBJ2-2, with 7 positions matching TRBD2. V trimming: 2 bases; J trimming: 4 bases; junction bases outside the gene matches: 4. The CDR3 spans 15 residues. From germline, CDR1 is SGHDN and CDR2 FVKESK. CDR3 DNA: TGTGCCAGCAGCCAACGACCGGGAGGCACCGGGGAGCTGTTTTTT. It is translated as CASSQRPGGTGELFF.

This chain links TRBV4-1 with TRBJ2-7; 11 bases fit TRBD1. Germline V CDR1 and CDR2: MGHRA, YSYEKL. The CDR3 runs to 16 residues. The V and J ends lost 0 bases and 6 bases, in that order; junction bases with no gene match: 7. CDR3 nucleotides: TGCGCCAGCAGCCAAGATCCGGGACAGGGGGGGCTCGAGCAGTACTTC. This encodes CASSQDPGQGGLEQYF.

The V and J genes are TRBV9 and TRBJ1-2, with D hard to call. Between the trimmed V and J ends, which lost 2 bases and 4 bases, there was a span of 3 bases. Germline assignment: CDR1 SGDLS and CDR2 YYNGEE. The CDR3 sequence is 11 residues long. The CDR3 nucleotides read TGTGCCAGCAGCGTCGGCTATGGCTACACCTTC. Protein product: CASSVGYGYTF.

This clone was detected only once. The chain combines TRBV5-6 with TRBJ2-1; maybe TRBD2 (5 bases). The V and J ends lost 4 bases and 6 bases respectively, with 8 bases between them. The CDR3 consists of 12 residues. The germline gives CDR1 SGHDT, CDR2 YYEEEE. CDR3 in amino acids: CASSRGSNEQFF. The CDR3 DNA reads TGTGCCAGCAGCCGGGGAAGCAATGAGCAGTTCTTC. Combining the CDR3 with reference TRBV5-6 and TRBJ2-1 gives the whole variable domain DAGVTQSPTHLIKTRGQQVTLRCSPKSGHDTVSWYQQALGQGPQFIFQYYEEEERQRGNFPDRFSGHQFPNYSSELNVNALLLGDSALYLCASSRGSNEQFFGPGTRLTVL.

CDR3 amino acids: CASSLEAGNTEAFF. CDR3 DNA: TGCGCCAGCAGCTTGGAGGCAGGGAACACTGAAGCTTTCTTT. The genes are TRBV5-1 and TRBJ1-1; no firm D call. This CDR3 is 14 amino acids long. CDR1 and CDR2 (germline): SGHRS, YFSETQ. V was pared by 0 bases and J by 1 base, with 7 bases between.

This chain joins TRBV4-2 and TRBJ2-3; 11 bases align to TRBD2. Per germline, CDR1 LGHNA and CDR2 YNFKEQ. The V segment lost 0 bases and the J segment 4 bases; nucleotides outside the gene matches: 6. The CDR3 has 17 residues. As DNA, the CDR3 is TGTGCCAGCAGCCAAGAAATAGCGGGAGGGCCCGCAGATACGCAGTATTTT. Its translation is CASSQEIAGGPADTQYF.

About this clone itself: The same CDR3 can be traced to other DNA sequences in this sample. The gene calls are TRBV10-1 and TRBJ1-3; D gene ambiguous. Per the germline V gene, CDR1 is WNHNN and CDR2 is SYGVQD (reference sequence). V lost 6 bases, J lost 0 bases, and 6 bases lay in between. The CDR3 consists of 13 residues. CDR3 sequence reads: CASSGGSGNTIYF. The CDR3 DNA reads TGCGCCAGCAGCGGCGGCTCTGGAAACACCATATATTTT.

CDR3 coding DNA: TGTGCCAGTAGGAAGGGGGTAGTTAGGCCAGATACGCAGTATTTT. Translating gives CASRKGVVRPDTQYF. J is TRBJ2-3 and V is TRBV19; D perhaps matches TRBD1 (6 bases). CDR1 and CDR2 from the germline V gene are LNHDA and SQIVND (reference sequence). The CDR3 sequence is 15 residues long. Trimming removed 6 bases at V and 4 bases at J, with 17 bases between.

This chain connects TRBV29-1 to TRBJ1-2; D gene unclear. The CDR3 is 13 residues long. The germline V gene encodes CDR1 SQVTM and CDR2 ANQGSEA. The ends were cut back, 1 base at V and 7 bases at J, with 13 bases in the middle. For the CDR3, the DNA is TGCAGCGTTGAAGGGCTGGGCTTTACTGGCTACACCTTC. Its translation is CSVEGLGFTGYTF.

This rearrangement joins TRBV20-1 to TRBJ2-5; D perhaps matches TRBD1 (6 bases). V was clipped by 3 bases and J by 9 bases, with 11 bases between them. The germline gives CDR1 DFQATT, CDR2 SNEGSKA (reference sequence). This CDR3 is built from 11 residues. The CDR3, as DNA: TGCAGTGCTAGGAGGAAGGGGGCCCAGTACTTC. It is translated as CSARRKGAQYF.

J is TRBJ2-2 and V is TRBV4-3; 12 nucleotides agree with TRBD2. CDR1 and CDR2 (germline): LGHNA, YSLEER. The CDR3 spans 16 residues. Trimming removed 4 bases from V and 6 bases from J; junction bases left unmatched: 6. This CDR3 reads CASSLSSGGAAGELFF. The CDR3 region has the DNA TGCGCCAGCAGCCTTTCTAGCGGGGGGGCAGCCGGGGAGCTGTTTTTT.

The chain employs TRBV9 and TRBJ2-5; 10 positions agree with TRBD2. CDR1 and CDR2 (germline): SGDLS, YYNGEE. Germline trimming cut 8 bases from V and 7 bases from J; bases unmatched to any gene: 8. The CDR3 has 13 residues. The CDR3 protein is CASAASGSGTQYF. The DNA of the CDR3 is TGTGCCAGTGCTGCTAGCGGGAGTGGGACCCAGTACTTC.

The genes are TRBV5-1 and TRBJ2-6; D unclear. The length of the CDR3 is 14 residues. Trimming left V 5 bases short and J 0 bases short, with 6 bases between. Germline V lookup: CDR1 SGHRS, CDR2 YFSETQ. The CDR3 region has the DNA TGCGCCAGCAGGCAAGCCTCTGGGGCCAACGTCCTGACTTTC. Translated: CASRQASGANVLTF.

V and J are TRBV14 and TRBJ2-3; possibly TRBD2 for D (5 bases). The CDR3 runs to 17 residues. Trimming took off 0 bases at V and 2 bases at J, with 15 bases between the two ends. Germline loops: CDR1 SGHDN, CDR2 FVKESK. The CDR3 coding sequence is TGTGCCAGCAGCCAAGATCGGGAAGTGGACTTCACAGATACGCAGTATTTT. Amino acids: CASSQDREVDFTDTQYF.

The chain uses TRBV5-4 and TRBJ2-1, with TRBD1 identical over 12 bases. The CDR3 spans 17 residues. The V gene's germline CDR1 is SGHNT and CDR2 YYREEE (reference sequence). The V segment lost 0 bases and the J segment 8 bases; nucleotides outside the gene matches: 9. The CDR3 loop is CASSLAGGTGGQDEQFF. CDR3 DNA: TGTGCCAGCAGCTTGGCCGGAGGGACAGGGGGCCAGGATGAGCAGTTCTTC. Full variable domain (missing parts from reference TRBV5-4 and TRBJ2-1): ETGVTQSPTHLIKTRGQQVTLRCSSQSGHNTVSWYQQALGQGPQFIFQYYREEENGRGNFPPRFSGLQFPNYSSELNVNALELDDSALYLCASSLAGGTGGQDEQFFGPGTRLTVL.

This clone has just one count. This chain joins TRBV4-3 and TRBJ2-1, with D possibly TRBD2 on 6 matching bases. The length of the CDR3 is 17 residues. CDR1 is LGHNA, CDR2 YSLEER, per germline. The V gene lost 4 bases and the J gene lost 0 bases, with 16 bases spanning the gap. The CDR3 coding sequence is TGCGCCAGCAGCCGGGCGGGGTCTAAAAGCTCCTACAATGAGCAGTTCTTC. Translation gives CASSRAGSKSSYNEQFF.

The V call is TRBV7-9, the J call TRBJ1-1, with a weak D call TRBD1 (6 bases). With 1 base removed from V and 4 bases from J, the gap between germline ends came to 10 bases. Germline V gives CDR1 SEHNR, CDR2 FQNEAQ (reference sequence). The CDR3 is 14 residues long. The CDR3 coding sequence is TGTGCCAGCAGCTTAGGAACAGGGCTCACTGAAGCTTTCTTT. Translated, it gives CASSLGTGLTEAFF.